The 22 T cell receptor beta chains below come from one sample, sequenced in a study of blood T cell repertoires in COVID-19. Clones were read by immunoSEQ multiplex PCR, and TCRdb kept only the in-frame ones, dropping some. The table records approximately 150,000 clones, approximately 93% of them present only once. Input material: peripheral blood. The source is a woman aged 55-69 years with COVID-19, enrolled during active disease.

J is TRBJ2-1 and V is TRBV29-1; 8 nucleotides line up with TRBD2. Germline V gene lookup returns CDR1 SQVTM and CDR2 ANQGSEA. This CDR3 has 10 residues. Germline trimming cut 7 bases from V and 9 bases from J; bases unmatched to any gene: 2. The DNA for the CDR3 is TGCAGCGCTCGGGGGGGTGAGCAGTTCTTC. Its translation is CSARGGEQFF.

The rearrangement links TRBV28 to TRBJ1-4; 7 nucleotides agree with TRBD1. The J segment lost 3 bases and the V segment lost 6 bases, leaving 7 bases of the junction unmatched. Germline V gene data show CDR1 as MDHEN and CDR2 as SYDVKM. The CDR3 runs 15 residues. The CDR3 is CASRNRGSANEKLFF. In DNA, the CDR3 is TGTGCCAGCAGGAACAGGGGATCGGCTAATGAAAAACTGTTTTTT.

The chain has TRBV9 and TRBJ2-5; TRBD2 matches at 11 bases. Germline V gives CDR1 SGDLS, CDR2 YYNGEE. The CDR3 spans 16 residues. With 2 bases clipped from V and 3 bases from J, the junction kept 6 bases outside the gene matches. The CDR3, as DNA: TGTGCCAGCAGCGTGCGCCCTAGCGGGGGGAAAGAGACCCAGTACTTC. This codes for CASSVRPSGGKETQYF.

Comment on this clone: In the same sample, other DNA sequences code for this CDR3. The CDR3 here is CASRRQGESSPLHF. CDR3 DNA sequence: TGTGCCAGCAGGCGACAGGGGGAGAGTTCACCCCTCCACTTT. The chain employs TRBV6-5 and TRBJ1-6, with TRBD1 matching 9 bases. V shed 6 bases, J shed 9 bases, and the junction held 6 bases outside the gene matches. Germline V CDR1 and CDR2: MNHEY, SVGAGI. CDR3 length equals 14 residues.

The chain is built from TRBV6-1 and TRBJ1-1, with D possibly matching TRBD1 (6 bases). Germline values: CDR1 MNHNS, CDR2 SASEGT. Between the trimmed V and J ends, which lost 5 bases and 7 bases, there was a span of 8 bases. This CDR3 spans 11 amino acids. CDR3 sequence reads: CASSTGLEAFF. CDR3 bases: TGTGCCAGCAGTACAGGGCTTGAAGCTTTCTTT.

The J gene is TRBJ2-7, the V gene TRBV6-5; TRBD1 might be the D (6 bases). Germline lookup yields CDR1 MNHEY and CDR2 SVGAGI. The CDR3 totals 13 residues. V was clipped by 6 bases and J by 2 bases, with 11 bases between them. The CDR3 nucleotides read TGTGCCAGCAGAAAGACAGGTACCTACGAGCAGTACTTC. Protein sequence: CASRKTGTYEQYF.

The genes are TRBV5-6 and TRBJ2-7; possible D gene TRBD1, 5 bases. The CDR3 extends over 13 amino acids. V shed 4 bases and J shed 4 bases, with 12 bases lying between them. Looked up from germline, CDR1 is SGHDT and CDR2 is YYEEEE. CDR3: CASSLPAGYEQYF. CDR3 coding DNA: TGTGCCAGCAGCCTACCCGCAGGGTACGAGCAGTACTTC.

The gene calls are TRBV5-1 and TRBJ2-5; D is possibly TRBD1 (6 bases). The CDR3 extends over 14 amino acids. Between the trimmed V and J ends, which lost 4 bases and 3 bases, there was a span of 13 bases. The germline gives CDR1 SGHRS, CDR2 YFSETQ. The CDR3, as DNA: TGCGCCAGCAGCCTCACAGGGCTCGAAGAGACCCAGTACTTC. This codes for CASSLTGLEETQYF.

This CDR3 is CASSQAAGRGYTF. In DNA, the CDR3 is TGCGCCAGCAGCCAAGCCGCAGGGCGGGGCTACACCTTC. J is TRBJ1-2 and V is TRBV4-3; a possible D gene is TRBD1 (5 bases). Germline V gives CDR1 LGHNA, CDR2 YSLEER. The V and J ends lost 1 base and 8 bases respectively, with 11 bases between them. The CDR3 extends over 13 amino acids.

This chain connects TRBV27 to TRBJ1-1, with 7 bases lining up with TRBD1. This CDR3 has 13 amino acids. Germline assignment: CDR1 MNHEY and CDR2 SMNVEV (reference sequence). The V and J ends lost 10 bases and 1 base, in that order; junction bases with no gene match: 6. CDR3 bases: TGTGCCATCGGGACAGCACGGAACACTGAAGCTTTCTTT. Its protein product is CAIGTARNTEAFF.

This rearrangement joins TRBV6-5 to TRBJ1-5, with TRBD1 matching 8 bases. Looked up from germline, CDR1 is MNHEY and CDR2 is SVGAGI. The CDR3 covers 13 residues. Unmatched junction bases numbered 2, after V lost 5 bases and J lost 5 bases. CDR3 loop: CASSQQGDQPQHF. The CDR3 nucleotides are TGTGCCAGCAGTCAACAGGGGGATCAGCCCCAGCATTTT.

This CDR3 reads CASQKGQIGETQYF. CDR3 in DNA: TGTGCCTCCCAAAAGGGGCAAATCGGAGAGACCCAGTACTTC. This chain joins TRBV30 and TRBJ2-5; perhaps TRBD1 as D (5 bases). V was pared by 7 bases and J by 4 bases, with 19 bases between. This CDR3 contains 14 residues. Germline CDR1 and CDR2: GTSNPN and SVGIG (reference sequence). The whole variable domain, filled in from reference TRBV30 and TRBJ2-5, reads SQTIHQWPATLVQPVGSPLSLECTVEGTSNPNLYWYRQAAGRGLQLLFYSVGIGQISSEVPQNLSASRPQDRQFILSSKKLLLSDSGFYLCASQKGQIGETQYFGPGTRLLVL.

For the CDR3, the DNA is TGTGCCAGCAGTTCTGTCCGGGACTATGGCTACACCTTC. As protein: CASSSVRDYGYTF. This rearrangement joins TRBV6-6 to TRBJ1-2; unclear D gene. Looked up from germline, CDR1 is MNHNY and CDR2 is SVGAGI (reference sequence). The CDR3 runs to 13 residues. Trimming cost V 4 bases and J 3 bases, with 9 bases left between them.

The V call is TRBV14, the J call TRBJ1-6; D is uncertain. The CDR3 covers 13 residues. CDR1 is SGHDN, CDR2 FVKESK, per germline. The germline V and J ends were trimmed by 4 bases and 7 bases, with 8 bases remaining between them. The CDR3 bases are TGTGCCAGCAGCCTCGAGAGGAATTCACCCCTCCACTTT. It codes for CASSLERNSPLHF.

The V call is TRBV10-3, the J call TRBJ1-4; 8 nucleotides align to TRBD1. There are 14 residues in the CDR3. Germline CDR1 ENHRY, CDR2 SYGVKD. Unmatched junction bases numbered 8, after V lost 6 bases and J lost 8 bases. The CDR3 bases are TGTGCCATCAGAAGCGGCACAGGGGGGGAAAAACTGTTTTTT. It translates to CAIRSGTGGEKLFF.

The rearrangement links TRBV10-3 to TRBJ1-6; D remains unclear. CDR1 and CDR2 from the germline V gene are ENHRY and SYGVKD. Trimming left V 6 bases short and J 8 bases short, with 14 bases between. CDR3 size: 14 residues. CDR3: CAISGVGLDSPLHF. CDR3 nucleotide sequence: TGTGCCATCAGCGGTGTTGGTTTGGATTCACCCCTCCACTTT.

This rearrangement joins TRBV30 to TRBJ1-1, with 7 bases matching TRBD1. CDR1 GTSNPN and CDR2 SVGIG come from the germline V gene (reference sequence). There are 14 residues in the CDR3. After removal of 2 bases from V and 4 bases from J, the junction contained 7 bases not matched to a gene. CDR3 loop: CAWSTTGMGTEAFF. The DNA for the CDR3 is TGTGCCTGGAGTACGACAGGGATGGGCACTGAAGCTTTCTTT.

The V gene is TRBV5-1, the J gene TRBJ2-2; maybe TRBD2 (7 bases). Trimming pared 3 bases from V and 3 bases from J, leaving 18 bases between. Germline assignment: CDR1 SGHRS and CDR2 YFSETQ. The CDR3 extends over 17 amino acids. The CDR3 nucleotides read TGCGCCAGCAGCTCGCCGGGATGGGGGGGCGACACCGGGGAGCTGTTTTTT. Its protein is CASSSPGWGGDTGELFF.

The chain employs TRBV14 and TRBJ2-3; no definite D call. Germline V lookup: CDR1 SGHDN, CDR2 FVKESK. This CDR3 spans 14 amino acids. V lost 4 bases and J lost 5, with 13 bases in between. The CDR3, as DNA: TGTGCCAGCAGCCCGAACTTGCGGCTAGATACGCAGTATTTT. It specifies CASSPNLRLDTQYF. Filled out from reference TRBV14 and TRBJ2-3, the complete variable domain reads EAGVTQFPSHSVIEKGQTVTLRCDPISGHDNLYWYRRVMGKEIKFLLHFVKESKQDESGMPNNRFLAERTGGTYSTLKVQPAELEDSGVYFCASSPNLRLDTQYFGPGTRLTVL.

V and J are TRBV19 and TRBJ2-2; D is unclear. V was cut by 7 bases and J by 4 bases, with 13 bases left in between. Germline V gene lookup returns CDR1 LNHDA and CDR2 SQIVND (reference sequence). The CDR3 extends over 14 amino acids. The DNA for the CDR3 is TGTGCCAGTACCGTTTTGTATCCCACCGGGGAGCTGTTTTTT. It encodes CASTVLYPTGELFF.

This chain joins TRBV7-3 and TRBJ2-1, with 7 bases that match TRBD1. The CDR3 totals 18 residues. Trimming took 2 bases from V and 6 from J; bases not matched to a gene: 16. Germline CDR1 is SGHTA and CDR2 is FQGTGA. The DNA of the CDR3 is TGTGCCAGCAGCTTATATAATCGACAGGGACCGGGTCCCAATGAGCAGTTCTTC. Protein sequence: CASSLYNRQGPGPNEQFF.

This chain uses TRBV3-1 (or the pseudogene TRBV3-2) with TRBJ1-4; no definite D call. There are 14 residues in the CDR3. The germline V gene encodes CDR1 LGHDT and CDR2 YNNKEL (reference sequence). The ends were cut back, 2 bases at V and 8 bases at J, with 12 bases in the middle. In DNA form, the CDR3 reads TGTGCCAGCAGCCAAATGGGCCCGTTAGAAAAACTGTTTTTT. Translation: CASSQMGPLEKLFF.